This T cell receptor (beta chain) appears in the sequencing data of a study of PD-L1 blockade in urothelial cancer. The table came from immunoSEQ multiplex PCR; TCRdb's copy has only in-frame clones and leaves some out. The sample records approximately 46,000 clones, about 80% being singletons. After removal of 6 bases from V and 6 bases from J, the junction contained 8 bases not matched to a gene. The germline V gene has CDR1 MNHEY and CDR2 SVGAGI. The CDR3 covers 14 residues. This clone showed up just a few times. The TCR originated in a man between 65 and 85 years old with urothelial cancer. The chain links TRBV6-5 to TRBJ1-2; 9 bases are shared with TRBD1. Specimen: PBMCs, collected around atezolizumab (anti-PD-L1) treatment. CDR3: CASRKRDRVDGYTF. CDR3 sequence (DNA): TGTGCCAGCAGGAAACGGGACAGGGTAGATGGCTACACCTTC.